The text below deals with one T cell receptor beta chain. Preparation of the TCRbeta library involved a method that used unique molecular identifiers. TCRdb reprocessed the PCR reads with MiXCR, giving one entry per CDR3 protein. This sample carries some 76,000 distinct CDR3 sequences, about 11% of them seen once, and the ten largest clones take under 15%. The sample originates from a study of T-cell reconstitution after alpha-beta-depleted transplantation in children. The germline V and J ends were trimmed by 5 bases and 2 bases, with 10 bases remaining between them. This CDR3 has 14 amino acids. The V gene's germline CDR1 is MNHEY and CDR2 SMNVEV (reference sequence).

The sequenced sample was PBMCs, obtained before TCRalphabeta/CD19-depleted stem cell transplant. The chain combines TRBV27 with TRBJ2-1; D call uncertain. This clonotype was obtained from a boy between 5 and 17 years old with acute myeloid leukemia, due to receive a stem cell transplant. DNA of the CDR3: TGTGCCAGCAGTCCCTCTGTCACCTACAATGAGCAGTTCTTC. Amino acids: CASSPSVTYNEQFF.